These T cell receptor beta chains were read from a single sample in a study of early T cells in non-severe SARS-CoV-2 infection. Via MiXCR, TCRdb re-called the 5' RACE reads, giving one row per CDR3 protein. This table holds about 35,000 distinct CDR3 sequences, 5% to 6.5% found once. Sequences were obtained from whole blood. These TCRs come from an adult who was a healthcare worker with PCR-confirmed SARS-CoV-2 infection or an uninfected control (not recorded which). The CDR3 runs from the conserved cysteine through the conserved F or W. D genes are given only for firm matches. A row's size may be missing; if present it is once, few, many or a size class.

TRBJ1-3,NA,TRBV5-6,few,CASSPKGTGNTIYF,TGTGCCAGCAGCCCAAAGGGGACTGGAAACACCATATATTTT
TRBJ2-7,TRBD1,TRBV11-2,many,CASSPNDRGEQYF,TGTGCCAGCAGCCCAAACGACAGGGGCGAGCAGTACTTC
TRBJ1-1,TRBD1,TRBV5-1,NA,CASSPGQGTESFF,TGCGCCAGCAGCCCGGGACAGGGGACTGAATCTTTCTTT
TRBJ2-7,NA,TRBV21-1,many,CASSPPRTGRYEQYF,TGTGCCAGCAGCCCCCCCAGGACAGGGAGGTACGAGCAGTACTTC
TRBJ2-7,TRBD1,TRBV11-3,many,CASSVGDRGLYEQYF,TGTGCCAGCAGCGTCGGGGACAGAGGCTTGTACGAGCAGTACTTC
TRBJ1-4,NA,TRBV29-1,many,CSVRQNEKLFF,TGCAGCGTTAGACAGAATGAAAAACTGTTTTTT
TRBJ2-7,NA,TRBV11-2,NA,CASSLPGPHYEQYF,TGTGCCAGCAGCTTACCGGGACCCCACTACGAGCAGTACTTC
TRBJ2-2,TRBD2,TRBV7-3,few,CASSGLLAGVTGELFF,TGTGCCAGCAGCGGATTACTAGCGGGCGTCACCGGGGAGCTGTTTTTT
TRBJ2-7,NA,TRBV7-6,many,CASGMPGSTYEQYF,TGTGCCAGTGGTATGCCGGGGTCAACCTACGAGCAGTACTTC
TRBJ2-7,NA,TRBV29-1,many,CSVDGTGGDYEQYF,TGCAGCGTTGATGGTACGGGCGGGGACTACGAGCAGTACTTC
TRBJ2-5,NA,TRBV7-9,many,CASSFPSQETQYF,TGTGCCAGCAGCTTTCCCAGCCAAGAGACCCAGTACTTC
TRBJ2-1,NA,TRBV6-2/TRBV6-3,few,CASSYGANEQFF,TGTGCCAGCAGTTACGGGGCCAATGAGCAGTTCTTC
TRBJ2-7,TRBD2,TRBV18,many,CASSPQIITSGRAYEQYF,TGTGCCAGCTCGCCTCAAATTATAACTAGCGGGAGGGCCTACGAGCAGTACTTC
TRBJ2-1,NA,TRBV4-1,few,CASSHHGAEQFF,TGCGCCAGCAGCCACCACGGGGCTGAGCAGTTCTTC
TRBJ2-5,TRBD2,TRBV12-3/TRBV12-4,many,CASTISGRAFSETQYF,TGTGCCAGCACCATTAGCGGGAGGGCTTTTTCCGAGACCCAGTACTTC
TRBJ2-7,TRBD1,TRBV7-9,many,CASSSQDRREQYF,TGTGCCAGCAGCTCGCAGGACAGGCGCGAGCAGTACTTC
TRBJ2-4,TRBD2,TRBV18,many,CASSPTPAGSNIQYF,TGTGCCAGCTCACCAACCCCAGCGGGATCAAACATTCAGTACTTC
TRBJ2-7,TRBD2,TRBV7-9,many,CASRGGPAVVEQYF,TGTGCCAGCCGCGGGGGGCCTGCAGTCGTCGAGCAGTACTTC
TRBJ2-3,TRBD2,TRBV6-6,NA,CASSYSVAGYSTDTQYF,TGTGCCAGCAGTTACTCGGTAGCGGGATACAGCACAGATACGCAGTATTTT
TRBJ1-1,NA,TRBV10-1,many,CASSAGRSIMNTEAFF,TGCGCCAGCAGTGCGGGACGGAGCATTATGAACACTGAAGCTTTCTTT
TRBJ2-2,TRBD2,TRBV5-1,NA,CASSLGLAGGRSTGELFF,TGCGCCAGCAGCTTGGGACTAGCGGGAGGACGCTCCACCGGGGAGCTGTTTTTT
TRBJ2-1,NA,TRBV6-4,many,CASSDSTNNEQFF,TGTGCCAGCAGTGACTCGACTAACAATGAGCAGTTCTTC
TRBJ2-6,NA,TRBV7-9,many,CASSPRMGVGANVLTF,TGTGCCAGCAGCCCGAGGATGGGGGTTGGGGCCAACGTCCTGACTTTC
TRBJ2-7,TRBD1,TRBV14,few,CASSPGQVFYEQYF,TGTGCCAGCAGCCCGGGACAGGTCTTCTACGAGCAGTACTTC
TRBJ2-5,TRBD2,TRBV5-4,many,CASSLRLAEQETQYF,TGTGCCAGCAGCTTGAGGCTAGCGGAACAAGAGACCCAGTACTTC
TRBJ2-5,NA,TRBV7-8,many,CASSLTRQETQYF,TGTGCCAGCAGCTTAACCAGGCAAGAGACCCAGTACTTC
TRBJ2-7,TRBD2,TRBV10-3,NA,CAISFLGLAGGSYEQYF,TGTGCCATCAGCTTTCTCGGACTAGCGGGAGGATCCTACGAGCAGTACTTC
TRBJ2-7,NA,TRBV27,many,CASSPPPPSYEQYF,TGTGCCAGCAGTCCCCCCCCGCCGTCCTACGAGCAGTACTTC
TRBJ2-4,NA,TRBV11-2,few,CASSLEGQNIQYF,TGTGCCAGCAGCTTAGAAGGTCAAAACATTCAGTACTTC
TRBJ2-7,NA,TRBV21-1,NA,CASRLAGGSYEQYF,TGTGCCAGCAGACTCGCCGGAGGATCCTACGAGCAGTACTTC
TRBJ2-5,NA,TRBV20-1,few,CSAGGFQETQYF,TGCAGTGCAGGGGGATTTCAAGAGACCCAGTACTTC
TRBJ2-5,TRBD2,TRBV20-1,few,CSATPTSGWQETQYF,TGCAGTGCTACCCCGACTAGCGGATGGCAAGAGACCCAGTACTTC
TRBJ2-1,NA,TRBV9,NA,CASSVGSAGEQFF,TGTGCCAGCAGCGTAGGAAGTGCCGGTGAGCAGTTCTTC
TRBJ2-4,NA,TRBV4-1,many,CASSQGLQRGLAKNIQYF,TGCGCCAGCAGCCAAGGTCTACAACGGGGCCTAGCCAAAAACATTCAGTACTTC
TRBJ2-5,TRBD1,TRBV24-1,many,CATSDNDRGYVETQYF,TGTGCCACCAGTGACAACGACAGGGGATACGTAGAGACCCAGTACTTC
TRBJ2-1,NA,TRBV10-3,many,CAISERAGRDEQFF,TGTGCCATCAGTGAAAGGGCAGGGAGAGACGAGCAGTTCTTC
TRBJ2-7,TRBD1,TRBV27,many,CASSQTGMWQYF,TGTGCCAGCAGCCAGACAGGGATGTGGCAGTACTTC
TRBJ2-5,NA,TRBV24-1,many,CATSDEDGQQPPHF,TGTGCCACCAGTGATGAGGACGGGCAGCAACCCCCTCACTTC
TRBJ2-6,NA,TRBV3-2,many,CASSQGTGGANVLTF,TGTGCCAGCAGCCAAGGGACAGGTGGGGCCAACGTCCTGACTTTC
TRBJ2-1,NA,TRBV12-3/TRBV12-4,many,CASSLGGDNEQFF,TGTGCCAGCAGTTTAGGTGGGGACAATGAGCAGTTCTTC